This T cell receptor (beta chain) was recorded in a study of shared clonotypes between healthy human individuals. Study in general: Per-donor plates numbered three CD4 naive, three CD4 memory, two CD8 naive and one CD8 memory.

It was across several immunoSEQ plates that each subset's genomic DNA was evenly split. TCRdb's copy holds only in-frame clones and misses some; the assay was immunoSEQ multiplex PCR. The repertoire holds 2.5 million or so clones, with roughly nine tenths as singletons. CDR3 length equals 14 residues. The ends were cut back, 7 bases at V and 0 bases at J, with 12 bases in the middle. Germline V gives CDR1 LNHDA, CDR2 SQIVND (reference sequence). This chain connects TRBV19 to TRBJ1-1, with unresolved D. Source material: naive CD4+ T cells sorted from blood. Subset: CD45RA+ positively selected. The source is a man in his late teens or twenties in good health. This chain's CDR3 is CASTQTRMNTEAFF. The CDR3, as DNA: TGTGCCAGTACCCAGACCCGGATGAACACTGAAGCTTTCTTT.